Below, 30 T cell receptor beta chains from the same sample are listed, as sequenced in a study of human T cells and chemical hapten exposure. This sample's time point: healthy volunteer bleed at 2 weeks. Total RNA came from unfractionated whole blood. TCRdb reanalysed the RACE reads using MiXCR and keeps one entry per CDR3 protein. Of tens of thousands of distinct CDR3 sequences detected, about 7.7% appear once; the ten largest clones hold almost 10%. Sequencing was carried out using whole blood. The receptor source for this set is a human donor in good health. Some clones in this sample may be carry-over from other donors' samples.

This chain links TRBV6-2 or TRBV6-3 with TRBJ1-2, with 8 positions matching TRBD1. The CDR3 is 14 amino acids. With 11 bases clipped from V and 6 bases from J, the junction kept 14 bases outside the gene matches. The V gene's germline CDR1 is MNHEY and CDR2 SVGEGT. CDR3 region: CAARTPGTGDGYTF. The CDR3 DNA follows: TGTGCCGCCAGGACACCAGGGACAGGAGATGGCTACACCTTC.

This clonotype came up many times. The chain joins TRBV28 to TRBJ2-1; D is uncertain. CDR3 length: 15 residues. Trimming removed 3 bases from V and 0 bases from J, with 9 bases in between. The germline V gene encodes CDR1 MDHEN and CDR2 SYDVKM. The CDR3 DNA reads as TGTGCCAGCAGTTTTTCAGATTCCTCCTACAATGAGCAGTTCTTC. It yields the protein CASSFSDSSYNEQFF. The full variable domain, rest sourced from reference TRBV28 and TRBJ2-1, is DVKVTQSSRYLVKRTGEKVFLECVQDMDHENMFWYRQDPGLGLRLIYFSYDVKMKEKGDIPEGYSVSREKKERFSLILESASTNQTSMYLCASSFSDSSYNEQFFGPGTRLTVL.

A remark on this clonotype: A much larger clone sits a single nucleotide away, making a read error possible. The chain recombines TRBV29-1 with TRBJ2-1, with D tentatively TRBD2 (5 bases). There are 15 residues in the CDR3. In germline, CDR1 is SQVTM, CDR2 ANQGSEA. Deletions cut 6 bases from V and 0 bases from J, with 15 bases between. The CDR3 nucleotides read TGCAGCGTCGCGAGGGAGTCCCTCTCCTACAATGAGCAGTTCTTC. Amino acids: CSVARESLSYNEQFF.

A note on this clonotype: A much larger clone differs from this one at a single base, so this may be a read error. The chain links TRBV20-1 to TRBJ2-1, with 8 nucleotides matching TRBD2. Trimming removed 6 bases from V and 11 bases from J; junction bases left unmatched: 15. Germline lookup yields CDR1 DFQATT and CDR2 SNEGSKA (reference sequence). This CDR3 spans 14 amino acids. The CDR3 loop is CSAEVGTRGNKQFF. CDR3 nucleotides: TGCAGTGCCGAGGTCGGGACTAGAGGGAATAAGCAGTTCTTC.

V and J are TRBV6-1 and TRBJ1-1, with TRBD1 as a possible D gene (6 bases). Per germline, CDR1 MNHNS and CDR2 SASEGT. V lost 7 bases to trimming and J lost 6 bases, with 18 bases between them. This CDR3 has 14 residues. CDR3 coding DNA: TGTGCCAGCAAGGGGGGGGCTGGTGCTGCTGAAGCTTTCTTT. It yields the protein CASKGGAGAAEAFF.

This clonotype was counted at least ten times. This sequence joins TRBV29-1 and TRBJ1-2, with TRBD1 matching 8 bases. V lost 5 bases and J lost 3; bases outside the gene matches: 8. CDR1 is SQVTM and CDR2 is ANQGSEA in the germline V gene. The CDR3 spans 14 residues. DNA for the CDR3: TGCAGCGTTAAAGTGCAGGGGGCGGACTATGGCTACACCTTC. Translation: CSVKVQGADYGYTF.

This clonotype showed up many times. The chain uses TRBV2 and TRBJ1-6, with D possibly matching TRBD1 (6 bases). The CDR3 is made up of 15 amino acids. Trimming took 7 bases from V and 9 from J, leaving 19 bases between them. The V gene's germline CDR1 is SNHLY and CDR2 FYNNEI. CDR3 sequence: CASTLAGGQRSPLHF. The CDR3 DNA follows: TGTGCCAGCACCCTAGCCGGGGGGCAGCGTTCACCCCTCCACTTT.

This clonotype has more than one count but fewer than ten. V and J are TRBV20-1 and TRBJ2-5; weak D call: TRBD2 (6 bases). Trimming pared 5 bases from V and 5 bases from J, leaving 18 bases between. Germline CDR1 is DFQATT and CDR2 is SNEGSKA (reference sequence). The CDR3 is 14 amino acids. DNA for the CDR3: TGCAGTGCTGCGGGACTCATGGTCGGTGAGACCCAGTACTTC. It is translated as CSAAGLMVGETQYF.

This clonotype has ten or more counts. The rearrangement links TRBV2 to TRBJ1-5, with D possibly being TRBD1 (5 bases). The CDR3 has 15 amino acids. V lost 2 bases to trimming and J lost 6 bases, with 14 bases between them. Per the germline V gene, CDR1 is SNHLY and CDR2 is FYNNEI. The CDR3 DNA sequence: TGTGCCAGCAGTGAATGGACTACAGGAGGTCAGCCCCAGCATTTT. It encodes CASSEWTTGGQPQHF. The complete variable domain, with remaining parts taken from reference TRBV2 and TRBJ1-5, reads EPEVTQTPSHQVTQMGQEVILRCVPISNHLYFYWYRQILGQKVEFLVSFYNNEISEKSEIFDDQFSVERPDGSNFTLKIRSTKLEDSAMYFCASSEWTTGGQPQHFGDGTRLSIL.

Many counts were recorded for this clonotype. The chain combines TRBV29-1 with TRBJ1-1; the D gene is possibly TRBD1 (6 bases). Trimming pared 7 bases from V and 1 base from J, leaving 10 bases between. Germline lookup yields CDR1 SQVTM and CDR2 ANQGSEA. This CDR3 comprises 12 residues. Here the CDR3 reads CSAMTGNTEAFF. CDR3 in DNA: TGCAGCGCAATGACAGGGAACACTGAAGCTTTCTTT.

On this clonotype: Its ends do not fully match the called genes, so a read error is possible. The chain combines TRBV28 with TRBJ2-1, with D perhaps TRBD2 (6 bases). The CDR3 loop spans 15 amino acids. Germline CDR1 is MDHEN and CDR2 is SYDVKM. As DNA, the CDR3 is TGTGTCAGCAGTTCACTAGCCCCAAACCCAAATGAGCAGTTCTTC. Protein product: CVSSSLAPNPNEQFF. Filled out from reference TRBV28 and TRBJ2-1, the complete variable domain reads DVKVTQSSRYLVKRTGEKVFLECVQDMDHENMFWYRQDPGLGLRLIYFSYDVKMKEKGDIPEGYSVSREKKERFSLILESASTNQTSMYLCVSSSLAPNPNEQFFGPGTRLTVL.

Only a few counts were recorded for this clonotype. V is TRBV30 and J is TRBJ2-7; 8 bases are a match to TRBD1. Germline CDR1 GTSNPN, CDR2 SVGIG (reference sequence). The junction had 13 bases not matched to a gene; V was cut back by 6 bases and J by 6 bases. This CDR3 comprises 14 residues. CDR3 nucleotide sequence: TGTGCCTGTGATAACCAGGGGGCGCTTATCGAGCAGTACTTC. Translated: CACDNQGALIEQYF. Complete variable domain (other parts from reference TRBV30 and TRBJ2-7): SQTIHQWPATLVQPVGSPLSLECTVEGTSNPNLYWYRQAAGRGLQLLFYSVGIGQISSEVPQNLSASRPQDRQFILSSKKLLLSDSGFYLCACDNQGALIEQYFGPGTRLTVT.

This clonotype was detected many times. The chain combines TRBV4-3 with TRBJ2-1, with 9 nucleotides matching TRBD2. CDR1 is LGHNA and CDR2 is YSLEER in the germline V gene. The CDR3 has 17 residues. V lost 0 bases and J lost 4; bases outside the gene matches: 7. The chain's CDR3 is CASSQEVAGVLYNEQFF. As DNA, the CDR3 is TGCGCCAGCAGCCAAGAAGTAGCGGGGGTCCTATACAATGAGCAGTTCTTC.

This clonotype has at least ten counts. This CDR3 is CASSRTVYYEQYF. CDR3 nucleotide sequence: TGTGCCAGCAGCCGGACAGTGTATTACGAGCAGTACTTC. V and J are TRBV3-1 and TRBJ2-7; maybe TRBD1 (6 bases). Germline CDR1 and CDR2: LGHDT and YNNKEL (reference sequence). CDR3 length: 13 amino acids. Trimming removed 4 bases from V and 4 bases from J, with 11 bases in between.

This clonotype turned up a few times. V is TRBV18 and J is TRBJ2-3; D gene uncertain. Germline V CDR1 and CDR2: KGHSH, LQKENI. V was cut by 8 bases and J by 1 base, with 19 bases left in between. The CDR3 is 16 amino acids. The CDR3 protein is CASAPAPVVGTDTQYF. The CDR3 DNA reads as TGTGCCAGCGCCCCAGCGCCTGTGGTTGGCACAGATACGCAGTATTTT.

The table lists this clonotype with many counts. The chain joins TRBV28 to TRBJ2-2, with D possibly TRBD1 on 6 matching bases. The CDR3 totals 15 residues. Trimming left V 5 bases short and J 5 bases short, with 15 bases between. CDR1 is MDHEN, CDR2 SYDVKM, per germline. CDR3 region: CASSMSTRGTGELFF. CDR3 in DNA: TGTGCCAGCAGTATGTCGACCAGGGGTACCGGGGAGCTGTTTTTT.

The chain has TRBV28 and TRBJ2-7; D assignment may be TRBD1 or TRBD2 (6 bases each). V was cut by 4 bases and J by 0 bases, with 16 bases left in between. This CDR3 region has 16 residues. The germline V gene has CDR1 MDHEN and CDR2 SYDVKM. The CDR3 here is CASSSPSGAPSYEQYF. CDR3 sequence (DNA): TGTGCCAGCAGTTCGCCATCGGGGGCCCCCTCCTACGAGCAGTACTTC.

The chain is built from TRBV7-8 and TRBJ1-1; D is unclear. Trimming took off 0 bases at V and 4 bases at J, with 9 bases between the two ends. The CDR3 is 14 amino acids. Germline values: CDR1 SGHVS, CDR2 FQNEAQ. The CDR3 protein is CASSLAGKRTEAFF. DNA for the CDR3: TGTGCCAGCAGCTTAGCGGGGAAGCGCACTGAAGCTTTCTTT. Drawing the rest from reference TRBV7-8 and TRBJ1-1, the complete variable domain is GAGVSQSPRYKVAKRGQDVALRCDPISGHVSLFWYQQALGQGPEFLTYFQNEAQLDKSGLPSDRFFAERPEGSVSTLKIQRTQQEDSAVYLCASSLAGKRTEAFFGQGTRLTVV.

Many counts were recorded for this clonotype. The rearrangement joins TRBV6-5 to TRBJ2-2; D gene unclear. The V gene's germline CDR1 is MNHEY and CDR2 SVGAGI. The CDR3 totals 14 residues. With 2 bases removed from V and 4 bases from J, the gap between germline ends came to 8 bases. CDR3 DNA: TGTGCCAGCAGTTACGATTCCGGCACCGGGGAGCTGTTTTTT. Amino acids: CASSYDSGTGELFF.

This clonotype was picked up a small number of times. V usage is TRBV6-5 and J usage is TRBJ1-1; D not resolved. Germline lookup yields CDR1 MNHEY and CDR2 SVGAGI. The CDR3 has 13 amino acids. V shed 5 bases and J shed 8 bases, with 15 bases lying between them. DNA of the CDR3: TGTGCCAGCAGTGCACCGGTTACAAGAGAAGCTTTCTTT. Amino acids: CASSAPVTREAFF.

The rearrangement links TRBV20-1 to TRBJ2-7, with TRBD2 matching over 11 bases. The CDR3 is made up of 17 amino acids. V lost 2 bases to trimming and J lost 2 bases; unmatched junction nucleotides: 11. The V gene's germline CDR1 is DFQATT and CDR2 SNEGSKA (reference sequence). The CDR3 DNA is TGCAGTGCTAGACCTTTCGGCACTAGCGGGGGACCCTACGAGCAGTACTTC. Protein sequence: CSARPFGTSGGPYEQYF.

The CDR3 here is CSAMHYGYTF. The CDR3 DNA reads as TGCAGTGCAATGCACTATGGCTACACCTTC. The chain links TRBV20-1 to TRBJ1-2; D remains unclear. The CDR3 is 10 residues long. Germline V lookup: CDR1 DFQATT, CDR2 SNEGSKA (reference sequence). V was shortened by 6 bases and J by 3 bases, with 5 bases between the two germline ends.

Only a few counts were recorded for this clonotype. Compared with germline, one end of the junction differs, possibly owing to a read error. J is TRBJ2-7 and V is TRBV3-1; 10 nucleotides line up with TRBD2. Germline assignment: CDR1 LGHDT and CDR2 YNNKEL (reference sequence). The CDR3 is 13 residues long. For the CDR3, the DNA is TGTGCCAGCAGCCAGGTAGCGGGAGGACCCCCCGCCTTC. Encoded protein: CASSQVAGGPPAF.

V gene TRBV2 combines with J gene TRBJ1-4, with D tentatively TRBD1 (5 bases). The CDR3 has 14 residues. V was shortened by 6 bases and J by 4 bases, with 12 bases between the two germline ends. CDR1 and CDR2 from the germline V gene are SNHLY and FYNNEI. In nucleotides, the CDR3 is TGTGCCAGCAGCCCGGGGGTACTTAATGAAAAACTGTTTTTT. Protein product: CASSPGVLNEKLFF.

Ten or more counts support this clonotype. The rearrangement uses TRBV20-1 and TRBJ1-5, with D possibly TRBD1 on 5 matching bases. CDR1 is DFQATT and CDR2 is SNEGSKA in the germline V gene (reference sequence). V lost 6 bases to trimming and J lost 1 base, with 16 bases between them. The CDR3 spans 15 residues. The CDR3 DNA reads as TGCAGTGCCTCTACCGGCAGGGTAAGCAATCAGCCCCAGCATTTT. This translates into CSASTGRVSNQPQHF.

This clonotype was seen repeatedly, ten times or more. The gene calls are TRBV4-1 and TRBJ1-3, with D unresolved. Germline loops: CDR1 MGHRA, CDR2 YSYEKL. The germline V and J ends were trimmed by 0 bases and 0 bases, with 6 bases remaining between them. CDR3 length equals 15 residues. CDR3 sequence (DNA): TGCGCCAGCAGCCAAGATGAGCGCTCTGGAAACACCATATATTTT. The encoded protein is CASSQDERSGNTIYF.

This clonotype turned up a few times. The gene calls are TRBV7-8 and TRBJ2-1; D possibly matches TRBD1 or TRBD2 (5 bases each). Germline CDR1 SGHVS, CDR2 FQNEAQ. The V end lost 4 bases, the J end lost 6 bases, and 10 bases lay between the germline ends. CDR3 length: 13 residues. As DNA, the CDR3 is TGTGCCAGCAGCTGGGGGACCTTCAATGAGCAGTTCTTC. This translates into CASSWGTFNEQFF.

The chain has TRBV20-1 and TRBJ1-2; 7 positions match TRBD1. V was clipped by 0 bases and J by 8 bases; unmatched bases: 9. CDR1 and CDR2 from the germline V gene are DFQATT and SNEGSKA (reference sequence). The CDR3 runs 14 residues. The CDR3 DNA reads TGCAGTGCTAGAGACGGAGAATACAGGGGCGGCTACACCTTC. It encodes CSARDGEYRGGYTF.

This clonotype was detected a few times. This sequence joins TRBV20-1 and TRBJ2-7; D not resolved. This CDR3 has 13 amino acids. The V gene lost 0 bases and the J gene lost 3 bases, with 9 bases spanning the gap. Germline V CDR1 and CDR2: DFQATT, SNEGSKA (reference sequence). The CDR3 loop is CSARENTFYEQYF. In nucleotides, the CDR3 is TGCAGTGCTAGAGAAAACACCTTCTACGAGCAGTACTTC.

The V call is TRBV7-6, the J call TRBJ2-7, with no clear D. The CDR3 is 14 amino acids. Germline V gene sequence: CDR1 SGHVS, CDR2 FNYEAQ. Trimming cost V 1 base and J 7 bases, with 14 bases left between them. The CDR3 region is CASSLGIGREEQYF. CDR3 nucleotide sequence: TGTGCCAGCAGCTTAGGGATCGGTCGAGAAGAGCAGTACTTC.